This entry features one T cell receptor (beta chain) sequence. The record originates from a study of blood T cell repertoires in COVID-19. The germline gives CDR1 MNHNS, CDR2 SASEGT. The CDR3 extends over 11 amino acids. V was shortened by 10 bases and J by 5 bases, with 11 bases between the two germline ends. Sequencing was performed with immunoSEQ multiplex PCR; in TCRdb, only in-frame clones are kept and a portion is missing. The sample includes under 250,000 clones, under 90% of them seen just once. Symptom resolution, clearance, or two negative PCRs marked the recovered donors of Cohort 3. This chain uses TRBV6-1 with TRBJ1-1, with D perhaps matching TRBD1 (5 bases). The receptor's source is a man aged 55 to 69 who had recovered from COVID-19. Sequences were obtained from PBMCs or T cells enriched from blood (not recorded which). CDR3: CATRGGTEAFF. The CDR3 DNA reads as TGTGCCACCCGGGGGGGGACTGAAGCTTTCTTT.